These 30 T cell receptor beta chains were all obtained from the same sample, sequenced in a study of blood T cells in healthy people across ages. The authors ran a second PCR of about 7 to 12 cycles using a sample-barcoded 5' primer and a J-beta primer mix. Each CDR3 protein is one row after TCRdb ran MiXCR on the 5' RACE reads. Counted here are about 780,000 distinct CDR3 sequences, around half occurring once; the ten biggest clones make up over 15%. The sequencing input was blood. The receptors stem from a man of 80 years or more in good health.

V usage is TRBV15 and J usage is TRBJ2-1; D unresolved. V was shortened by 0 bases and J by 5 bases, with 14 bases between the two germline ends. The germline gives CDR1 LNHNV, CDR2 YYDKDF (reference sequence). The CDR3 extends over 16 amino acids. In DNA, the CDR3 is TGTGCCACCAGCAGAGATTCCCGTCCAGCCGACAATGAGCAGTTCTTC. Translation: CATSRDSRPADNEQFF.

The chain recombines TRBV7-2 with TRBJ2-7; tentatively, D is TRBD2 (6 bases). There are 13 residues in the CDR3. Germline V gene sequence: CDR1 SGHTA, CDR2 FQGNSA. V lost 4 bases and J 5 bases, leaving 12 bases between the germline ends. CDR3 sequence reads: CASSSRRGDEQYF. CDR3 sequence (DNA): TGTGCCAGCAGCTCGAGGAGGGGCGACGAGCAGTACTTC.

This clonotype was observed once. This chain joins TRBV28 and TRBJ1-5; D remains ambiguous. The length of the CDR3 is 12 residues. Germline-derived CDR1 and CDR2 are MDHEN and SYDVKM. V was trimmed by 3 bases and J by 6 bases, leaving 6 bases between them. CDR3 protein: CASSFMSQPQHF. Here the CDR3 DNA reads TGTGCCAGCAGTTTCATGAGTCAGCCCCAGCATTTT.

The chain has TRBV20-1 and TRBJ2-7; weak D call: TRBD2 (7 bases). The V and J ends lost 3 bases and 1 base respectively, with 16 bases between them. CDR1 and CDR2 (germline): DFQATT, SNEGSKA (reference sequence). The CDR3 consists of 15 residues. The CDR3 loop is CSARGAAGESYEQYF. The CDR3 nucleotides read TGCAGTGCTAGGGGGGCGGCGGGAGAATCCTACGAGCAGTACTTC.

The chain carries TRBV12-3 or TRBV12-4 and TRBJ1-5; D not resolved. The CDR3 is 13 amino acids. V was cut by 1 base and J by 9 bases, with 10 bases left in between. CDR3 sequence reads: CASSLVQLAPQHF. The CDR3 DNA reads TGTGCCAGCAGTTTAGTTCAGCTAGCGCCCCAGCATTTT.

This sequence joins TRBV7-2 and TRBJ2-3; tentatively, D is TRBD2 (6 bases). The germline gives CDR1 SGHTA, CDR2 FQGNSA. V lost 5 bases and J 2 bases, leaving 14 bases between the germline ends. There are 15 residues in the CDR3. This CDR3 is CASSPWTGVTDTQYF. The CDR3 nucleotides read TGTGCCAGCAGCCCATGGACGGGGGTCACAGATACGCAGTATTTT.

This clonotype was counted only a few times. The chain links TRBV19 to TRBJ2-7; 9 bases match TRBD2. CDR1 is LNHDA and CDR2 is SQIVND in the germline V gene (reference sequence). The V and J ends lost 4 bases and 2 bases, in that order; junction bases with no gene match: 3. CDR3 size: 14 residues. Written as DNA, the CDR3 is TGTGCCAGTAGTAACCTAGCGGGAACCTACGAGCAGTACTTC. It is translated as CASSNLAGTYEQYF. The variable domain in full, completed from reference TRBV19 and TRBJ2-7, reads DGGITQSPKYLFRKEGQNVTLSCEQNLNHDAMYWYRQDPGQGLRLIYYSQIVNDFQKGDIAEGYSVSREKKESFPLTVTSAQKNPTAFYLCASSNLAGTYEQYFGPGTRLTVT.

This chain joins TRBV12-3 or TRBV12-4 and TRBJ2-3, with D unresolved. V was shortened by 3 bases and J by 4 bases, with 11 bases between the two germline ends. The CDR3 extends over 14 amino acids. CDR3: CASSLRSSADTQYF. CDR3 DNA sequence: TGTGCCAGCAGTTTGAGATCATCCGCAGATACGCAGTATTTT.

On this clonotype itself: The germline gene is not matched at one end of the junction; a read error may be the cause. This chain uses TRBV7-2 with TRBJ2-1; 8 positions match TRBD2. The CDR3 runs 15 residues. Germline V gene sequence: CDR1 SGHTA, CDR2 FQGNSA. CDR3 amino acids: CASNLEQREFNEQFF. CDR3 sequence (DNA): TGTGCCAGCAACTTAGAACAGCGGGAGTTCAATGAGCAGTTCTTC.

V and J are TRBV6-1 and TRBJ1-1; no reliable D call. The CDR3 length is 11 residues. V was pared by 4 bases and J by 7 bases, with 7 bases between. Per germline, CDR1 MNHNS and CDR2 SASEGT. The CDR3 nucleotides read TGTGCCAGCAGTGCCTTCTTTGAAGCTTTCTTT. It encodes CASSAFFEAFF.

In this sample, this clonotype turned up a few times. The chain links TRBV5-6 to TRBJ2-5, with 8 bases that match TRBD2. Germline assignment: CDR1 SGHDT and CDR2 YYEEEE. CDR3 length: 15 residues. J lost 11 bases, V lost 2 bases, and 14 bases had no gene match. In nucleotides, the CDR3 is TGTGCCAGCAGCTTTTCGACTAGCGACCACAATGAGCAGTACTTC. Translation gives CASSFSTSDHNEQYF. Complete variable domain (other parts from reference TRBV5-6 and TRBJ2-5): DAGVTQSPTHLIKTRGQQVTLRCSPKSGHDTVSWYQQALGQGPQFIFQYYEEEERQRGNFPDRFSGHQFPNYSSELNVNALLLGDSALYLCASSFSTSDHNEQYFGPGTRLLVL.

The chain combines TRBV29-1 with TRBJ2-2; the match to TRBD1 covers 8 bases. This CDR3 spans 15 amino acids. V lost 6 bases and J lost 6; bases outside the gene matches: 12. From germline, CDR1 is SQVTM and CDR2 ANQGSEA. The CDR3 nucleotides are TGCAGCGTAAGACAGGGGTGGAATTCGCCCGGGGAGCTGTTTTTT. It is translated as CSVRQGWNSPGELFF.

The sample holds many counts of this clonotype. The rearrangement uses TRBV9 and TRBJ1-2; D perhaps matches TRBD1 (5 bases). This CDR3 comprises 12 residues. Between the trimmed V and J ends, which lost 1 base and 5 bases, there was a span of 6 bases. Per the germline V gene, CDR1 is SGDLS and CDR2 is YYNGEE. The CDR3 DNA sequence: TGTGCCAGCAGCGTACGGGGGTATGGCTACACCTTC. It is translated as CASSVRGYGYTF.

This chain's CDR3 is CASREPRRTYEQYF. The DNA for the CDR3 is TGTGCCAGCAGGGAACCAAGGAGGACCTACGAGCAGTACTTC. The chain carries TRBV28 and TRBJ2-7, with D perhaps TRBD2 (5 bases). V lost 6 bases, J lost 2 bases, and 14 bases lay in between. Germline values: CDR1 MDHEN, CDR2 SYDVKM. This CDR3 has 14 amino acids.

The rearrangement links TRBV5-5 to TRBJ2-2; 9 bases line up with TRBD2. Germline V gene sequence: CDR1 SGHKS, CDR2 YYEKEE (reference sequence). This CDR3 spans 18 amino acids. V dropped 5 bases and J dropped 6; count of bases not matched to a gene: 17. The CDR3 is CASRGDFSGRISAGELFF. The DNA of the CDR3 is TGTGCCAGCAGGGGTGACTTTAGCGGGAGAATTAGTGCCGGGGAGCTGTTTTTT.

The CDR3 protein is CASRNLAGGADTQYF. The CDR3 DNA reads TGTGCCAGCAGGAACTTAGCGGGAGGCGCAGATACGCAGTATTTT. The chain links TRBV4-2 to TRBJ2-3, with 10 bases fitting TRBD2. V shed 6 bases and J 4 bases; nucleotides not matched to a gene: 7. The CDR3 runs 15 residues. Germline V gene sequence: CDR1 LGHNA, CDR2 YNFKEQ.

This clonotype occurred a few times. This chain uses TRBV19 with TRBJ2-5; weak D call: TRBD2 (6 bases). CDR3 length: 13 amino acids. CDR1 and CDR2 from the germline V gene are LNHDA and SQIVND (reference sequence). V shed 2 bases and J shed 5 bases, with 9 bases lying between them. CDR3 DNA sequence: TGTGCCAGTAGTATAACCGGGACTGAGACCCAGTACTTC. Protein product: CASSITGTETQYF.

The rearrangement uses TRBV4-2 and TRBJ2-1; D is possibly TRBD1 (5 bases). The CDR3 is 16 amino acids. Germline V lookup: CDR1 LGHNA, CDR2 YNFKEQ. V was pared by 0 bases and J by 0 bases, with 9 bases between. CDR3 region: CASSQDPQGSYNEQFF. CDR3 nucleotides: TGTGCCAGCAGCCAAGATCCGCAGGGCTCCTACAATGAGCAGTTCTTC.

This chain links TRBV6-6 with TRBJ2-3, with D possibly matching TRBD2 (6 bases). CDR1 and CDR2 from the germline V gene are MNHNY and SVGAGI (reference sequence). This CDR3 is built from 16 residues. Deletions cut 10 bases from V and 5 bases from J, with 25 bases between. The CDR3 DNA reads as TGTGCCATCTCCCCGGGGCGGGGCCTTATTGGAGATACGCAGTATTTT. This sequence encodes CAISPGRGLIGDTQYF.

This rearrangement joins TRBV20-1 to TRBJ2-5; D is perhaps TRBD2 (5 bases). CDR1 and CDR2 (germline): DFQATT, SNEGSKA (reference sequence). There are 13 residues in the CDR3. The germline V and J ends were trimmed by 3 bases and 5 bases, with 13 bases remaining between them. The CDR3 region is CSASHGGGETQYF. In DNA form, the CDR3 reads TGCAGTGCTAGTCACGGTGGCGGGGAGACCCAGTACTTC.

This sequence joins TRBV20-1 and TRBJ2-7, with 7 nucleotides matching TRBD2. CDR1 is DFQATT and CDR2 is SNEGSKA in the germline V gene (reference sequence). The CDR3 sequence is 14 residues long. Unmatched junction bases numbered 15, after V lost 6 bases and J lost 7 bases. The CDR3 loop is CSAAGSGDYNEQYF. The CDR3 region has the DNA TGCAGTGCGGCGGGGAGCGGGGATTACAATGAGCAGTACTTC.

There are a few counts of this clonotype. The chain couples TRBV11-2 to TRBJ2-6, with a weak D call TRBD2 (5 bases). Trimming took off 5 bases at V and 4 bases at J, with 9 bases between the two ends. The germline gives CDR1 SGHAT, CDR2 FQNNGV. The CDR3 runs 14 residues. The CDR3 sequence is CASSRRGGANVLTF. The CDR3 nucleotides read TGTGCCAGCAGCCGTCGAGGGGGGGCCAACGTCCTGACTTTC. The full variable domain, with the rest looked up from reference TRBV11-2 and TRBJ2-6, is EAGVAQSPRYKIIEKRQSVAFWCNPISGHATLYWYQQILGQGPKLLIQFQNNGVVDDSQLPKDRFSAERLKGVDSTLKIQPAKLEDSAVYLCASSRRGGANVLTFGAGSRLTVL.

This clonotype occurred a few times. The rearrangement uses TRBV27 and TRBJ2-1; D not certain. V was trimmed by 6 bases and J by 0 bases, leaving 12 bases between them. Germline-derived CDR1 and CDR2 are MNHEY and SMNVEV (reference sequence). CDR3 size: 15 residues. DNA for the CDR3: TGTGCCAGCAGAACTGACTGGGGCTCCTACAATGAGCAGTTCTTC. Its protein is CASRTDWGSYNEQFF.

The rearrangement joins TRBV12-3 or TRBV12-4 to TRBJ1-6, with D perhaps TRBD1 (5 bases). This CDR3 spans 14 amino acids. Trimming stripped 4 bases from V and 10 bases from J, with 14 bases between. CDR3 bases: TGTGCCAGCAGTTCCGTGCGGGGCGGCTCACCCCTCCACTTT. Translated, it gives CASSSVRGGSPLHF.

J is TRBJ2-1 and V is TRBV29-1, with a weak D call TRBD1 (5 bases). The DNA end lines up better with TRBJ2-7; the J call may be wrong. The CDR3 totals 11 residues. The V gene's germline CDR1 is SQVTM and CDR2 ANQGSEA. CDR3 protein: CSVGQLKEQYF. CDR3 bases: TGCAGCGTGGGGCAGTTGAAGGAGCAGTACTTC.

This clonotype appeared a few times. V usage is TRBV12-3 or TRBV12-4 and J usage is TRBJ2-1; TRBD2 agrees at 9 bases. Germline trimming cut 7 bases from V and 4 bases from J; bases unmatched to any gene: 11. This CDR3 comprises 16 residues. CDR3 sequence: CASTTPVTSGYNEQFF. The CDR3 DNA sequence: TGTGCCAGCACTACCCCCGTGACTAGCGGTTACAATGAGCAGTTCTTC.

This clonotype occurred a few times. The rearrangement uses TRBV21-1 and TRBJ1-2. TRBV21-1 is given as a pseudogene. The CDR3 loop spans 14 amino acids. CDR3 sequence (DNA): TGTGCCAGCAGCAAAGGGGAGCGGGGCTATGGCTACACCTTC. Encoded protein: CASSKGERGYGYTF.

This clonotype was observed a handful of times. The rearrangement links TRBV12-3 or TRBV12-4 to TRBJ1-1; 8 bases map to TRBD1. The CDR3 loop spans 12 amino acids. The J segment lost 7 bases and the V segment lost 5 bases, leaving 3 bases of the junction unmatched. DNA for the CDR3: TGTGCCAGCAGTCACGGGACAGGTGAAGCTTTCTTT. Translation: CASSHGTGEAFF.

This clonotype was counted a few times. The chain couples TRBV6-2 or TRBV6-3 to TRBJ2-7; D may correspond to TRBD1 or TRBD2 (5 bases each). From germline, CDR1 is MNHEY and CDR2 SVGEGT. The CDR3 has 14 amino acids. V was shortened by 0 bases and J by 2 bases, with 8 bases between the two germline ends. CDR3 DNA sequence: TGTGCCAGCAGTTACTCCGGGACCCCCTACGAGCAGTACTTC. It encodes CASSYSGTPYEQYF.

This clonotype was seen a handful of times. This chain links TRBV11-2 with TRBJ1-1; D is unclear. Germline V gene sequence: CDR1 SGHAT, CDR2 FQNNGV. The CDR3 length is 13 residues. Trimming cost V 5 bases and J 1 base, with 8 bases left between them. In DNA, the CDR3 is TGTGCCAGCAGCCGCGTGGGGAACACTGAAGCTTTCTTT. Translating it yields CASSRVGNTEAFF.